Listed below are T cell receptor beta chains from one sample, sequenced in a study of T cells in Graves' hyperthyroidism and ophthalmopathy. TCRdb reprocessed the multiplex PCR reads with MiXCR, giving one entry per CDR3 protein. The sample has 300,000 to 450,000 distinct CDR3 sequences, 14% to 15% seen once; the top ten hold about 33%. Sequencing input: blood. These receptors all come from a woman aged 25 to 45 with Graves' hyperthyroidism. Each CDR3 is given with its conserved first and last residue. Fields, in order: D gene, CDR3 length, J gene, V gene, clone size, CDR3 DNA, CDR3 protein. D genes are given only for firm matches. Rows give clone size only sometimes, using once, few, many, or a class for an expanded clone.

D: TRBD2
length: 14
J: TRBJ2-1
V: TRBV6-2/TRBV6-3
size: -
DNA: TGTGCCAGCAGTTACTCCCAGGGAGGGGTTGAGCAGTTCTTC
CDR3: CASSYSQGGVEQFF

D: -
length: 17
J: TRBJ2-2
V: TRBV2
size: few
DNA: TGTGCCAGCAGTACGGACTATGGGTTGGGTATCGCCGGGGAGCTGTTTTTT
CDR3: CASSTDYGLGIAGELFF

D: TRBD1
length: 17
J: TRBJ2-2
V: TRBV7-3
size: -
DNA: TGTGCCAGCAGCCCCCGAGTCAAGACAGGGAGCACCGGGGAGCTGTTTTTT
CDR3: CASSPRVKTGSTGELFF

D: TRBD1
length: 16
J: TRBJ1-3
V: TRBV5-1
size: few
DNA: TGCGCCAGCAGCCCGGACAGGCCCGGCTCTGGAAACACCATATATTTT
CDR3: CASSPDRPGSGNTIYF

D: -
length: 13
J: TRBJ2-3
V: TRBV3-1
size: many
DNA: TGTGCCAGCAGCCAAGTGGCACCCGTCGCGCAGTATTTT
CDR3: CASSQVAPVAQYF

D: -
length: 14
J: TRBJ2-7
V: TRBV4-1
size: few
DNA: TGCGCCAGCAGCCAAGACCCCGGGACGTACGAGCAGTACTTC
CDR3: CASSQDPGTYEQYF

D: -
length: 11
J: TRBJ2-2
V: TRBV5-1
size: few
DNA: TGCGCCAGCAGTGGTGCCGGGGAGCTGTTTTTT
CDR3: CASSGAGELFF

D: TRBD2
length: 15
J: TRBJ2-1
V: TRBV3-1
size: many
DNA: TGTGCCAGCAGCCAAGATCGACTAGCGGGAGATGAGCAGTTCTTC
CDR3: CASSQDRLAGDEQFF

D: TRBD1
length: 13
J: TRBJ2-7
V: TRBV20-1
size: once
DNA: TGCAGTGCAGGGGACAGGGGGCGGGACGAGCAGTACTTC
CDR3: CSAGDRGRDEQYF

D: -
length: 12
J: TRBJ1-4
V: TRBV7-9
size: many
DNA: TGTGCCAGCACCCTAGGGGATGAAAAACTGTTTTTT
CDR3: CASTLGDEKLFF

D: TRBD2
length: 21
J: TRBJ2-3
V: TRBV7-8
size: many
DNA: TGTGCCAGCAGCTTAGCGAATTCCGGGACTAGCGGGAGCATTAGCACAGATACGCAGTATTTT
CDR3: CASSLANSGTSGSISTDTQYF

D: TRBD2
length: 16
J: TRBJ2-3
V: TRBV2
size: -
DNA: TGTGCCAGCAGTGAAAGGGGACTAGCGGGAAAAGATACGCAGTATTTT
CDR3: CASSERGLAGKDTQYF

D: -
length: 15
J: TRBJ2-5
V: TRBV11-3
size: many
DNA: TGTGCCAGCAGCTTAGGACGGGACACTGGAGAGACCCAGTACTTC
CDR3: CASSLGRDTGETQYF

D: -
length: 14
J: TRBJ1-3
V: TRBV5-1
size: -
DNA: TGCGCCAGCAGCTTGGTCGGTATGGGAAACACCATATATTTT
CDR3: CASSLVGMGNTIYF

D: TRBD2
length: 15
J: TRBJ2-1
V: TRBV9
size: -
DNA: TGTGCCAGCAGCGTAGCTGGGACTAGCGCCAATGAGCAGTTCTTC
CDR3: CASSVAGTSANEQFF

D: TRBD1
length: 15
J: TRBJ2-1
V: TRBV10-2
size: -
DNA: TGCGCCAGCAGTGAGTTGGGGGACAGGTACAATGAGCAGTTCTTC
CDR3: CASSELGDRYNEQFF